Listed below are T cell receptor beta chains from one sample, sequenced in a study of blood T cell repertoires in COVID-19. The data were produced by immunoSEQ multiplex PCR, yet TCRdb's version contains in-frame clones alone and is incomplete. The sample lists 75,000 to 95,000 clones, around 90% seen once, with approximately 19% in the top ten. Sequencing was performed on peripheral blood. The receptors here all came from a human donor in a cohort sampled during active COVID-19. Each CDR3 is given with its conserved first and last residue. A D gene is named only where the DNA matches it firmly.

v_call: TRBV27
d_call: TRBD1
cdr3_length: 15
j_call: TRBJ1-5
cdr3_aa: CASSPRGREGQPQHF

v_call: TRBV24-1
d_call: TRBD1
cdr3_length: 16
j_call: TRBJ2-3
cdr3_aa: CATSDWGQGPTDTQYF

v_call: TRBV6-5
d_call: TRBD1
cdr3_length: 15
j_call: TRBJ1-6
cdr3_aa: CASRADRAENSPLHF

v_call: TRBV7-2
d_call: TRBD2
cdr3_length: 17
j_call: TRBJ2-7
cdr3_aa: CASSLVKLAGGPHEQYF

v_call: TRBV15
d_call: -
cdr3_length: 15
j_call: TRBJ1-5
cdr3_aa: CATSRVDPGNQPQHF

v_call: TRBV11-2
d_call: -
cdr3_length: 14
j_call: TRBJ1-6
cdr3_aa: CASSFNIRNSPLHF

v_call: TRBV11-2
d_call: -
cdr3_length: 16
j_call: TRBJ2-3
cdr3_aa: CASSRWGRGSTDTQYF

v_call: TRBV19
d_call: TRBD1
cdr3_length: 14
j_call: TRBJ2-3
cdr3_aa: CASSKRTGGDTQYF

v_call: TRBV19
d_call: -
cdr3_length: 15
j_call: TRBJ2-6
cdr3_aa: CASSIDLTGANVLTF

v_call: TRBV6-5
d_call: -
cdr3_length: 15
j_call: TRBJ2-1
cdr3_aa: CASSYSGTLDNEQFF

v_call: TRBV5-8
d_call: TRBD2
cdr3_length: 16
j_call: TRBJ2-5
cdr3_aa: CASSPLTSGTRETQYF

v_call: TRBV7-8
d_call: TRBD2
cdr3_length: 18
j_call: TRBJ2-7
cdr3_aa: CASSPRTGTSGSNYEQYF

v_call: TRBV5-1
d_call: -
cdr3_length: 15
j_call: TRBJ2-1
cdr3_aa: CASSLPLVTGNEQFF

v_call: TRBV28
d_call: -
cdr3_length: 12
j_call: TRBJ1-2
cdr3_aa: CASREGGGGYTF

v_call: TRBV12-1
d_call: -
cdr3_length: 18
j_call: TRBJ2-1
cdr3_aa: CASSPGGLAVSSYNEQFF

v_call: TRBV6-6
d_call: TRBD1
cdr3_length: 15
j_call: TRBJ1-1
cdr3_aa: CASTPEGGAGTEAFF

v_call: TRBV7-2
d_call: TRBD1
cdr3_length: 14
j_call: TRBJ2-7
cdr3_aa: CASSLGGGSYEQYF

v_call: TRBV28
d_call: TRBD1
cdr3_length: 16
j_call: TRBJ1-4
cdr3_aa: CASSPPLTGGFEKLFF

v_call: TRBV5-1
d_call: -
cdr3_length: 14
j_call: TRBJ2-5
cdr3_aa: CASSLVGGEETQYF

v_call: TRBV3-1/TRBV3-2
d_call: -
cdr3_length: 14
j_call: TRBJ1-2
cdr3_aa: CASSPGGGFYGYTF

v_call: TRBV19
d_call: TRBD1
cdr3_length: 17
j_call: TRBJ2-7
cdr3_aa: CASSSPPGQGFIYEQYF

v_call: TRBV6-4
d_call: -
cdr3_length: 15
j_call: TRBJ1-2
cdr3_aa: CASSLEPATSGGYTF

v_call: TRBV28
d_call: -
cdr3_length: 18
j_call: TRBJ1-1
cdr3_aa: CASSLGFGRRGDGTEAFF

v_call: TRBV6-5
d_call: TRBD1
cdr3_length: 14
j_call: TRBJ2-2
cdr3_aa: CASKGVQGPGELFF

v_call: TRBV28
d_call: -
cdr3_length: 16
j_call: TRBJ1-3
cdr3_aa: CASSLPELNSGNTIYF

v_call: TRBV30
d_call: TRBD1
cdr3_length: 13
j_call: TRBJ1-3
cdr3_aa: CAWSDRGPDTIYF

v_call: TRBV14
d_call: -
cdr3_length: 17
j_call: TRBJ2-1
cdr3_aa: CASSPIDLEDSYNEQFF

v_call: TRBV29-1
d_call: -
cdr3_length: 13
j_call: TRBJ1-2
cdr3_aa: CSVEEQGLGGYTF

v_call: TRBV7-9
d_call: TRBD1
cdr3_length: 15
j_call: TRBJ1-1
cdr3_aa: CASSLGTGWGTEAFF

v_call: TRBV5-1
d_call: TRBD1
cdr3_length: 15
j_call: TRBJ2-7
cdr3_aa: CASSLDGTATYEQYF

v_call: TRBV27
d_call: -
cdr3_length: 14
j_call: TRBJ2-7
cdr3_aa: CASSPGTGPDRQYF

v_call: TRBV27
d_call: TRBD2
cdr3_length: 14
j_call: TRBJ2-7
cdr3_aa: CASSLREGPYEQYF

v_call: TRBV5-1
d_call: TRBD2
cdr3_length: 14
j_call: TRBJ2-1
cdr3_aa: CASSLTSGGNEQFF

v_call: TRBV30
d_call: -
cdr3_length: 13
j_call: TRBJ1-6
cdr3_aa: CAWSFQKNSPLHF